These 14 T cell receptor beta chains were sequenced from one sample in a study of blood T cell repertoires in COVID-19. Some clones are missing from TCRdb's copy, which holds only in-frame ones; the method was immunoSEQ multiplex PCR. The sample includes under 300,000 clones, 85% to 90% of them seen just once. The sample was peripheral blood. All receptors come from a woman between 40 and 55 years old who had recovered from COVID-19.

V is TRBV6-5 and J is TRBJ1-1, with D unclear. V was clipped by 7 bases and J by 10 bases, with 16 bases between them. The CDR3 extends over 12 amino acids. CDR1 MNHEY and CDR2 SVGAGI come from the germline V gene. CDR3 residues: CASISSGVRAFF. CDR3 sequence (DNA): TGTGCCAGCATCAGCAGTGGAGTTAGAGCTTTCTTT.

The rearrangement links TRBV13 to TRBJ1-6; 9 bases align to TRBD1. The CDR3 runs to 18 residues. The J segment lost 0 bases and the V segment lost 6 bases, leaving 9 bases of the junction unmatched. Germline loops: CDR1 PRHDT, CDR2 FYEKMQ (reference sequence). Here the CDR3 DNA reads TGTGCCAGCAGAATCCGGGACAGGGTTAGCTCCTATAATTCACCCCTCCACTTT. Translated, it gives CASRIRDRVSSYNSPLHF.

A single count supports this clone. The gene calls are TRBV11-2 and TRBJ1-2; unclear D gene. This CDR3 is 14 amino acids long. V was pared by 1 base and J by 5 bases, with 11 bases between. Germline values: CDR1 SGHAT, CDR2 FQNNGV. The chain's CDR3 is CASSLGSGSYGYTF. The CDR3 DNA sequence: TGTGCCAGCAGCTTAGGCTCTGGCTCTTATGGCTACACCTTC. The variable domain in full, completed from reference TRBV11-2 and TRBJ1-2, reads EAGVAQSPRYKIIEKRQSVAFWCNPISGHATLYWYQQILGQGPKLLIQFQNNGVVDDSQLPKDRFSAERLKGVDSTLKIQPAKLEDSAVYLCASSLGSGSYGYTFGSGTRLTVV.

V gene TRBV6-5 combines with J gene TRBJ1-5; 9 bases are shared with TRBD1. This CDR3 contains 15 residues. V trimming: 7 bases; J trimming: 4 bases; junction bases outside the gene matches: 8. Germline lookup yields CDR1 MNHEY and CDR2 SVGAGI. The CDR3 is CASIEQGARNQPQHF. The CDR3 DNA sequence: TGTGCCAGCATCGAACAGGGGGCGCGGAATCAGCCCCAGCATTTT.

The V and J genes are TRBV11-3 and TRBJ1-3, with a weak D call TRBD1 (6 bases). The V gene lost 2 bases and the J gene lost 0 bases, with 8 bases spanning the gap. This CDR3 has 15 amino acids. CDR1 is SGHNT and CDR2 is YENEEA in the germline V gene. In nucleotides, the CDR3 is TGTGCCAGCAGCTTACAGGGGAGCTCTGGAAACACCATATATTTT. This translates into CASSLQGSSGNTIYF. Together with reference TRBV11-3 and TRBJ1-3, the CDR3 gives the full variable domain: EAGVVQSPRYKIIEKKQPVAFWCNPISGHNTLYWYLQNLGQGPELLIRYENEEAVDDSQLPKDRFSAERLKGVDSTLKIQPAELGDSAVYLCASSLQGSSGNTIYFGEGSWLTVV.

The gene calls are TRBV5-1 and TRBJ1-2; D not certain. This CDR3 region has 16 residues. V lost 0 bases to trimming and J lost 2 bases, with 14 bases between them. Germline V gene lookup returns CDR1 SGHRS and CDR2 YFSETQ. CDR3 sequence: CASSLAITATNYGYTF. The CDR3 coding sequence is TGCGCCAGCAGCTTGGCCATCACAGCTACCAACTATGGCTACACCTTC.

This CDR3 is CASSQYFPGLAGAGTGELFF. In DNA form, the CDR3 reads TGCGCCAGCAGCCAATATTTTCCGGGACTAGCGGGAGCCGGCACCGGGGAGCTGTTTTTT. The chain employs TRBV4-1 and TRBJ2-2; TRBD2 matches at 14 bases. Trimming removed 2 bases from V and 4 bases from J; junction bases left unmatched: 12. The CDR3 has 20 amino acids. Germline V CDR1 and CDR2: MGHRA, YSYEKL.

V gene TRBV4-1 combines with J gene TRBJ1-4; D uncertain. Per the germline V gene, CDR1 is MGHRA and CDR2 is YSYEKL. This CDR3 spans 11 amino acids. Deletions cut 2 bases from V and 8 bases from J, with 3 bases between. The CDR3 reads CASSQLEKLFF. For the CDR3, the DNA is TGCGCCAGCAGCCAATTAGAAAAACTGTTTTTT.

The V call is TRBV27, the J call TRBJ2-3; 12 nucleotides line up with TRBD1. J gave up 5 bases and V 4 bases, and 7 bases lay outside the gene matches. CDR1 and CDR2 from the germline V gene are MNHEY and SMNVEV (reference sequence). The CDR3 extends over 16 amino acids. The CDR3 coding sequence is TGTGCCAGCAGTTCCATGGGACAGGGGGCTAAAGATACGCAGTATTTT. Its protein product is CASSSMGQGAKDTQYF.

The chain recombines TRBV19 with TRBJ1-1, with a possible D match to TRBD1 (6 bases). CDR1 is LNHDA, CDR2 SQIVND, per germline (reference sequence). The CDR3 is 14 residues long. V was clipped by 5 bases and J by 1 base, with 11 bases between them. CDR3 sequence reads: CASSPLGGNTEAFF. The CDR3 DNA follows: TGTGCCAGTAGTCCCCTAGGGGGGAACACTGAAGCTTTCTTT.

The rearrangement uses TRBV7-9 and TRBJ1-2; 9 nucleotides align to TRBD1. Germline V lookup: CDR1 SEHNR, CDR2 FQNEAQ (reference sequence). V shed 0 bases, J shed 5 bases, and the junction held 10 bases outside the gene matches. This CDR3 contains 17 residues. The CDR3: CASSLALGTGRSYGYTF. CDR3 DNA: TGTGCCAGCAGCTTAGCTCTCGGGACAGGGCGTTCGTATGGCTACACCTTC.

The chain links TRBV7-9 to TRBJ1-1; no reliable D call. This CDR3 is built from 15 residues. Germline V CDR1 and CDR2: SEHNR, FQNEAQ (reference sequence). V was cut by 3 bases and J by 6 bases, with 17 bases left in between. The CDR3 here is CASSFYRGEDPEAFF. Written as DNA, the CDR3 is TGTGCCAGCAGCTTTTATCGGGGAGAGGACCCTGAAGCTTTCTTT.

V gene TRBV7-9 combines with J gene TRBJ2-1; possible D gene TRBD2, 7 bases. V lost 1 base, J lost 4 bases, and 14 bases lay in between. This CDR3 region has 16 residues. CDR1 is SEHNR, CDR2 FQNEAQ, per germline (reference sequence). CDR3 region: CASSLGWAGAYNEQFF. The CDR3 DNA sequence: TGTGCCAGCAGCTTAGGGTGGGCGGGGGCGTACAATGAGCAGTTCTTC.

The rearrangement joins TRBV24-1 to TRBJ1-2; no reliable D call. V was shortened by 2 bases and J by 1 base, with 7 bases between the two germline ends. The germline CDR1 and CDR2 sequences are KGHDR and SFDVKD. CDR3 size: 14 residues. The CDR3 DNA is TGTGCCACCAGTGATTCGCCACTTAACTATGGCTACACCTTC. It translates to CATSDSPLNYGYTF.